The 6 T cell receptor beta chains reported below all come from one sample, sequenced in a study of T cells after yellow fever vaccination. TCRdb reanalysed the 5' RACE reads using MiXCR and keeps one entry per CDR3 protein. The table records some 340,000 distinct CDR3 sequences, around 10% of them present only once. This specimen consisted of CD4+ T cells sorted from PBMCs, obtained 45 days after the yellow fever booster vaccination. Every receptor here comes from a young man who received the YFV17D yellow fever vaccine.

This clonotype was detected a few times. CDR3 sequence reads: CASSPGQGNGELFF. DNA of the CDR3: TGTGCCAGCAGCCCAGGACAGGGGAACGGGGAGCTGTTTTTT. The V and J genes are TRBV4-2 and TRBJ2-2; 9 positions match TRBD1. The CDR3 loop spans 14 amino acids. Per the germline V gene, CDR1 is LGHNA and CDR2 is YNFKEQ. J lost 7 bases, V lost 4 bases, and 4 bases had no gene match.

V gene TRBV7-2 combines with J gene TRBJ2-3; D is undetermined. The germline V gene encodes CDR1 SGHTA and CDR2 FQGNSA. The CDR3 spans 16 residues. V lost 5 bases and J lost 1, with 16 bases in between. The CDR3 region has the DNA TGTGCCAGCAGCCTAAGCCTCTCCGCCGGCACAGATACGCAGTATTTT. Its translation: CASSLSLSAGTDTQYF.

V usage is TRBV15 and J usage is TRBJ2-1; D not resolved. Germline V gene sequence: CDR1 LNHNV, CDR2 YYDKDF (reference sequence). There are 13 residues in the CDR3. The V end was cut by 0 bases, the J end by 12 bases, with 12 bases between. The CDR3 DNA follows: TGTGCCACCAGCAGAGATCGAGGCTTCGGGCAGTTCTTC. This translates into CATSRDRGFGQFF.

The DNA of the CDR3 is TGTGCCAGCAGCTTAACCTCGAAGACAGGGAATTCCTACGAGCAGTACGTC. Translation gives CASSLTSKTGNSYEQYV. The chain uses TRBV11-2 and TRBJ2-7, with TRBD1 matching 7 bases. CDR1 and CDR2 (germline): SGHAT, FQNNGV. The J segment lost 1 base and the V segment lost 2 bases, leaving 11 bases of the junction unmatched. This CDR3 spans 17 amino acids.

This clonotype occurred many times. CDR3 region: CASSLGNQETQYF. The CDR3 DNA sequence: TGCGCCAGCAGCCTGGGAAATCAAGAGACCCAGTACTTC. The V and J genes are TRBV5-1 and TRBJ2-5; D call uncertain. The V and J ends lost 4 bases and 2 bases respectively, with 9 bases between them. The CDR3 sequence is 13 residues long. CDR1 SGHRS and CDR2 YFSETQ come from the germline V gene.

The chain employs TRBV20-1 and TRBJ1-3; D might be TRBD1 (5 bases). Trimming stripped 3 bases from V and 3 bases from J, with 12 bases between. The CDR3 has 14 amino acids. Germline-derived CDR1 and CDR2 are DFQATT and SNEGSKA (reference sequence). CDR3 protein: CSASSGADGNTIYF. In DNA, the CDR3 is TGCAGTGCTAGTAGCGGGGCTGATGGAAACACCATATATTTT.